This T cell receptor beta chain was captured by sequencing in a study of blood T cell repertoires in COVID-19. Study overall: COVID-19 samples from acute and convalescent phases originated in the United States, Italy and Spain. From T cells, B-cell-depleted T cells, or PBMCs came the material, which was cDNA or gDNA.

Here immunoSEQ multiplex PCR was the method, and the copy in TCRdb shows in-frame clones only, minus some. The repertoire holds hundreds of thousands of clones, with roughly nine tenths as singletons. With 0 bases clipped from V and 1 base from J, the junction kept 4 bases outside the gene matches. In germline, CDR1 is SGDLS, CDR2 YYNGEE. The CDR3 length is 16 residues. The receptor's source is a man between 18 and 35 years old with active or convalescent COVID-19. The chain couples TRBV9 to TRBJ2-5; 9 nucleotides align to TRBD2. Sequencing used peripheral blood. CDR3 sequence (DNA): TGTGCCAGCAGCGTAGCAGCGGGGGGCCTCCAAGAGACCCAGTACTTC. Protein product: CASSVAAGGLQETQYF.